Given below is one TCR beta chain in context. This entry comes from a study of OX40 agonist ivuxolimab in advanced cancers. In the study overall: The eligibility criteria allowed prior anti-PD-1, anti-PD-L1 or anti-CTLA-4 therapy, and around 40% had some. Three dose-escalation patients had partial responses: one with hepatocellular carcinoma and two with cutaneous melanoma.

Data came from immunoSEQ multiplex PCR; TCRdb stores just in-frame clones and leaves some out. The data show fewer than 130,000 clones, around 90% seen once. This CDR3 is built from 15 residues. V shed 0 bases, J shed 10 bases, and the junction held 12 bases outside the gene matches. Germline V gene sequence: CDR1 SGDLS, CDR2 YYNGEE. The genes are TRBV9 and TRBJ2-5; 7 bases are shared with TRBD2. Source: CD4+ or CD8+ T cells sorted from blood, taken in a trial of the OX40 agonist ivuxolimab. The sequence came from an adult with an advanced solid tumor such as melanoma, head and neck, liver or kidney cancer. The DNA for the CDR3 is TGTGCCAGCAGCGTAGAGGCGGTGCCAGAGCGGGACCAGTACTTC. Protein sequence: CASSVEAVPERDQYF.